This T cell receptor beta chain is from a study of shared clonotypes between healthy human individuals. Whole-study context: Three plates were used per donor for CD4 naive, three for CD4 memory, two for CD8 naive and one for CD8 memory.

CD4+ cells yielded CD45RA+ naive and CD45RA-negative memory subsets. The data were produced by immunoSEQ multiplex PCR, yet TCRdb's version contains in-frame clones alone and is incomplete. Of over a million clones detected, around 98.5% appear once; the ten largest clones hold over 0.3%. Sequencing was performed on naive CD4+ T cells sorted from blood. Subset given: CD45RA+ positively selected. This receptor was obtained from a man aged 25 to 40 in good health.

The DNA of the CDR3 is TGTGCCAGCAGTTTACAGCGACAGCCCCAGCATTTT. Its protein product is CASSLQRQPQHF. The J gene is TRBJ1-5, the V gene TRBV28; D unresolved. This CDR3 contains 12 residues. Trimming stripped 2 bases from V and 7 bases from J, with 6 bases between. Germline lookup yields CDR1 MDHEN and CDR2 SYDVKM. The entire variable domain, with the rest obtained from reference TRBV28 and TRBJ1-5, is as follows: DVKVTQSSRYLVKRTGEKVFLECVQDMDHENMFWYRQDPGLGLRLIYFSYDVKMKEKGDIPEGYSVSREKKERFSLILESASTNQTSMYLCASSLQRQPQHFGDGTRLSIL.